Reported below is one TCR beta chain. Its specificity is unknown. CDR1 is DFQATT and CDR2 is SNEGSKA in the germline V gene (reference sequence). CDR3 length equals 13 residues. V was shortened by 3 bases and J by 0 bases, with 9 bases between the two germline ends. This sample was included in a study of T cell responses to AZD1222 COVID-19 vaccine. General observations from the study: Spike-specific TCRs gained breadth and depth after people received two AZD1222 doses. Just a handful of people given AZD1222 tested seropositive at baseline. No day 14 peak samples; only post-peak repertoires were characterized.

Here immunoSEQ multiplex PCR was the method, and the copy in TCRdb shows in-frame clones only, minus some. The profile shows fewer than 200,000 clones, 90% of them singletons. The specimen was peripheral blood, collected on day 0 of AZD1222 vaccination. This chain links TRBV20-1 with TRBJ2-7; D gene ambiguous. This sequence originates from an adult in good health. In nucleotides, the CDR3 is TGCAGTGCTAGTCGCATGGACTCCTACGAGCAGTACTTC. Its protein product is CSASRMDSYEQYF.